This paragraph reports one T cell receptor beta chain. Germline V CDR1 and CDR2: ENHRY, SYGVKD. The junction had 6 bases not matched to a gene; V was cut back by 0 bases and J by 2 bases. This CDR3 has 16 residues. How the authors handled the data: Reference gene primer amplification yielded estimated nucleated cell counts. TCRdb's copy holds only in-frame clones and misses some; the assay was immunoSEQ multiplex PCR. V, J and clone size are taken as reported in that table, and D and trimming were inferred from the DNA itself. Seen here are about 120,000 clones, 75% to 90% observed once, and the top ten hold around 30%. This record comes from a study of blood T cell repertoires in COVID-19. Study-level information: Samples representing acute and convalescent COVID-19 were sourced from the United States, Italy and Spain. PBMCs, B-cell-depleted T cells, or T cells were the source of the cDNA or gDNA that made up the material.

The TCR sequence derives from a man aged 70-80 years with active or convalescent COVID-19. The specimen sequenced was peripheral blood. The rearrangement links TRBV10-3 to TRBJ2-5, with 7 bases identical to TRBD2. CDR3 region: CAISESRGGGQETQYF. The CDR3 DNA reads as TGTGCCATCAGTGAGTCGAGAGGCGGGGGTCAAGAGACCCAGTACTTC.